These T cell receptor beta chains were read from a single sample in a study of blood T cells in healthy people across ages. TCRdb recomputed calls from the 5' RACE reads with MiXCR, one row per CDR3 protein. The sample yields around 800,000 distinct CDR3 sequences, about 46% seen once. Sequencing input: blood. The receptors here all came from a man older than 75 in good health. Each CDR3 is given with its conserved first and last residue. The D gene is left open where the match is weak. Clone size is given for some rows only: seen once, a few or many times, or a class if the clone is expanded.

few | NA | TRBJ1-1 | TRBV20-1 | CSASIGVGDTEAFF | TGCAGTGCTAGCATTGGGGTGGGCGACACTGAAGCTTTCTTT
few | NA | TRBJ2-7 | TRBV12-3/TRBV12-4 | CASKKVRGSEQYF | TGTGCCAGCAAGAAGGTCAGGGGCAGCGAGCAGTACTTC
NA | TRBD2 | TRBJ2-1 | TRBV11-1 | CASSLRLAGGNEQFF | TGTGCCAGCAGCTTGCGACTAGCGGGAGGCAATGAGCAGTTCTTC
NA | NA | TRBJ1-1 | TRBV10-3 | CAISAPGTEAFF | TGTGCCATCAGTGCTCCGGGAACTGAAGCTTTCTTT
NA | TRBD1 | TRBJ2-7 | TRBV3-1 | CASSQGQGRTYEQYF | TGTGCCAGCAGCCAAGGACAGGGACGAACCTACGAGCAGTACTTC
few | NA | TRBJ2-5 | TRBV28 | CASTFVGYHETQYF | TGTGCCAGCACCTTCGTCGGGTATCACGAGACCCAGTACTTC
NA | NA | TRBJ2-7 | TRBV10-3 | CAISETALGGNEQYF | TGTGCCATCAGTGAGACAGCGCTTGGAGGGAACGAGCAGTACTTC
NA | NA | TRBJ2-1 | TRBV20-1 | CSASSVNSPTYNEQFF | TGCAGTGCTTCCTCGGTGAACTCGCCAACCTACAATGAGCAGTTCTTC
NA | NA | TRBJ1-2 | TRBV6-2/TRBV6-3 | CASSYSRMRNYGYTF | TGTGCCAGCAGTTACTCTCGGATGAGAAACTATGGCTACACCTTC
NA | TRBD1 | TRBJ1-5 | TRBV7-9 | CASSSTGAYNQPQHF | TGTGCCAGCAGCTCCACAGGGGCCTACAATCAGCCCCAGCATTTT
NA | TRBD2 | TRBJ2-3 | TRBV20-1 | CSVDGPSGNTDTQYF | TGCAGTGTAGATGGGCCTAGCGGTAACACAGATACGCAGTATTTT
once | NA | TRBJ2-2 | TRBV11-2 | CASSLGRGNTGELFF | TGTGCCAGCAGCTTAGGGCGGGGTAACACCGGGGAGCTGTTTTTT
NA | NA | TRBJ2-7 | TRBV7-2 | CASSFSRGPYEQYF | TGTGCCAGCAGCTTTTCCCGAGGACCCTACGAGCAGTACTTC
few | TRBD2 | TRBJ2-1 | TRBV27 | CASSFAGRPEQFF | TGTGCCAGCAGTTTCGCCGGGAGGCCTGAGCAGTTCTTC
NA | NA | TRBJ2-1 | TRBV20-1 | CSALDLGEQFF | TGCAGTGCCCTCGACTTGGGTGAGCAGTTCTTC